The 30 T cell receptor beta chains given below trace back to one sample, sequenced in a study of cytomegalovirus exposure and HLA in healthy donors. TCRdb's table, derived via immunoSEQ multiplex PCR, lists solely in-frame clones and lacks some. Of around 150,000 clones listed, 85% to 90% are singletons. What was sequenced was PBMCs. Every receptor here comes from a young man in good health and CMV-seropositive.

The table lists this clone with a count of one. The rearrangement links TRBV28 to TRBJ2-7; TRBD1 aligns across 7 bases. The V gene's germline CDR1 is MDHEN and CDR2 SYDVKM. The length of the CDR3 is 16 residues. V dropped 2 bases and J dropped 3; count of bases not matched to a gene: 10. The CDR3 loop reads CASSLQPGQHYYEQYF. In DNA, the CDR3 is TGTGCCAGCAGTTTACAACCGGGACAGCACTACTACGAGCAGTACTTC.

The V call is TRBV2, the J call TRBJ2-5; 12 bases are shared with TRBD2. V dropped 6 bases and J dropped 2; count of bases not matched to a gene: 4. This CDR3 contains 15 residues. Germline CDR1 and CDR2: SNHLY and FYNNEI. CDR3 amino acids: CASRDGLAGQETQYF. Here the CDR3 DNA reads TGTGCCAGCAGGGACGGACTAGCGGGACAAGAGACCCAGTACTTC.

CDR3 sequence reads: CASSTGLAGDYNEQFF. CDR3 sequence (DNA): TGTGCCAGTAGTACGGGACTAGCGGGAGACTACAATGAGCAGTTCTTC. The rearrangement joins TRBV19 to TRBJ2-1, with 14 bases fitting TRBD2. The trim removed 4 bases at V and 3 bases at J, leaving 2 bases unmatched. Germline V gives CDR1 LNHDA, CDR2 SQIVND (reference sequence). This CDR3 comprises 16 residues. Based on the CDR3 plus reference TRBV19 and TRBJ2-1, the full variable domain is DGGITQSPKYLFRKEGQNVTLSCEQNLNHDAMYWYRQDPGQGLRLIYYSQIVNDFQKGDIAEGYSVSREKKESFPLTVTSAQKNPTAFYLCASSTGLAGDYNEQFFGPGTRLTVL.

The J gene is TRBJ1-2, the V gene TRBV5-6; 9 bases are a match to TRBD1. The germline gives CDR1 SGHDT, CDR2 YYEEEE. This CDR3 has 16 residues. J was trimmed by 3 bases and V by 4 bases; bases with no gene match: 10. The CDR3 bases are TGTGCCAGCAGCCCCTCCAACGGACAGGGGTACTATGGCTACACCTTC. Translated: CASSPSNGQGYYGYTF.

V is TRBV28 and J is TRBJ2-7; D perhaps matches TRBD1 (6 bases). The CDR3 sequence is 14 residues long. In germline, CDR1 is MDHEN, CDR2 SYDVKM. V gave up 3 bases and J gave up 6 bases, with 15 bases separating them. CDR3 residues: CASSFSGATIEQYF. The CDR3 coding sequence is TGTGCCAGCAGTTTTTCAGGGGCCACTATCGAGCAGTACTTC.

In DNA, the CDR3 is TGTGCCAGTAGTGATAGACAGTTTACCGGGGAGCTGTTTTTT. This translates into CASSDRQFTGELFF. This chain joins TRBV19 and TRBJ2-2; D possibly corresponds to TRBD1 (5 bases). This CDR3 has 14 amino acids. CDR1 is LNHDA and CDR2 is SQIVND in the germline V gene (reference sequence). Trimming shortened V by 5 bases and J by 5 bases, and 12 bases separated the two germline ends.

The chain links TRBV4-1 to TRBJ1-4; 7 bases map to TRBD1. V dropped 1 base and J dropped 8; count of bases not matched to a gene: 7. The germline CDR1 and CDR2 sequences are MGHRA and YSYEKL. The CDR3 extends over 15 amino acids. For the CDR3, the DNA is TGCGCCAGCAGCCAAGCTAGACAGGGTAGGGAAAAACTGTTTTTT. It is translated as CASSQARQGREKLFF.

The J gene is TRBJ2-5, the V gene TRBV7-9, with D perhaps matching TRBD1 (5 bases). The ends were cut back, 6 bases at V and 0 bases at J, with 11 bases in the middle. The CDR3 has 14 amino acids. Germline V gene data show CDR1 as SEHNR and CDR2 as FQNEAQ (reference sequence). The CDR3 sequence is CASSIARDQETQYF. Written as DNA, the CDR3 is TGTGCCAGCAGTATAGCCAGGGACCAAGAGACCCAGTACTTC.

The chain joins TRBV7-6 to TRBJ2-3, with 16 positions matching TRBD2. The CDR3 runs 17 residues. Germline V gene lookup returns CDR1 SGHVS and CDR2 FNYEAQ. V trimming: 7 bases; J trimming: 2 bases; junction bases outside the gene matches: 6. The CDR3 DNA reads as TGTGCCAGCATGGGACTAGCGGGAGGGCGAATCACAGATACGCAGTATTTT. Translating it yields CASMGLAGGRITDTQYF.

The chain is built from TRBV19 and TRBJ2-7; 9 bases match TRBD1. Germline V gene sequence: CDR1 LNHDA, CDR2 SQIVND (reference sequence). V trimming: 1 base; J trimming: 5 bases; junction bases outside the gene matches: 6. This CDR3 has 15 amino acids. Here the CDR3 reads CASSIVGTGNNEQYF. The DNA for the CDR3 is TGTGCCAGTAGTATAGTTGGGACAGGGAACAACGAGCAGTACTTC. The whole variable domain, remainder taken from reference TRBV19 and TRBJ2-7, is DGGITQSPKYLFRKEGQNVTLSCEQNLNHDAMYWYRQDPGQGLRLIYYSQIVNDFQKGDIAEGYSVSREKKESFPLTVTSAQKNPTAFYLCASSIVGTGNNEQYFGPGTRLTVT.

V is TRBV9 and J is TRBJ2-5; 7 bases align to TRBD1. This CDR3 comprises 16 residues. V lost 0 bases to trimming and J lost 5 bases; unmatched junction nucleotides: 10. Germline assignment: CDR1 SGDLS and CDR2 YYNGEE. The CDR3 region is CASSVGEGALPETQYF. The CDR3 coding sequence is TGTGCCAGCAGCGTAGGAGAGGGGGCGCTTCCGGAGACCCAGTACTTC.

This rearrangement joins TRBV27 to TRBJ1-1, with D possibly being TRBD1 (6 bases). Germline values: CDR1 MNHEY, CDR2 SMNVEV (reference sequence). Between the trimmed V and J ends, which lost 3 bases and 4 bases, there was a span of 18 bases. This CDR3 is built from 16 residues. The CDR3 nucleotides read TGTGCCAGCAGTTTCTCAAGTACAGGGAGGGGCACTGAAGCTTTCTTT. As protein: CASSFSSTGRGTEAFF.

This chain uses TRBV5-5 with TRBJ2-7; TRBD1 agrees at 12 bases. V shed 3 bases and J 7 bases; nucleotides not matched to a gene: 8. Looked up from germline, CDR1 is SGHKS and CDR2 is YYEKEE (reference sequence). This CDR3 has 15 amino acids. For the CDR3, the DNA is TGTGCCAGCAGCTGGGACAGGGGGCAGGTGAGGGAGCAGTACTTC. Translating it yields CASSWDRGQVREQYF.

The rearrangement joins TRBV30 to TRBJ2-1; possible D gene TRBD2, 6 bases. Trimming removed 3 bases from V and 7 bases from J, with 13 bases in between. This CDR3 has 13 residues. Germline assignment: CDR1 GTSNPN and CDR2 SVGIG (reference sequence). CDR3 in amino acids: CAWSLAGTNEQFF. CDR3 bases: TGTGCCTGGAGCCTTGCGGGAACGAATGAGCAGTTCTTC. Together with reference TRBV30 and TRBJ2-1, the CDR3 gives the full variable domain: SQTIHQWPATLVQPVGSPLSLECTVEGTSNPNLYWYRQAAGRGLQLLFYSVGIGQISSEVPQNLSASRPQDRQFILSSKKLLLSDSGFYLCAWSLAGTNEQFFGPGTRLTVL.

V and J are TRBV30 and TRBJ2-5, with a possible D match to TRBD2 (6 bases). V was shortened by 3 bases and J by 3 bases, with 23 bases between the two germline ends. Per the germline V gene, CDR1 is GTSNPN and CDR2 is SVGIG (reference sequence). The CDR3 is 17 residues long. This chain's CDR3 is CAWSEKPGAAPEETQYF. CDR3 sequence (DNA): TGTGCCTGGAGCGAAAAGCCGGGAGCAGCCCCCGAAGAGACCCAGTACTTC.

This chain's CDR3 is CASSLISGYTDTQYF. CDR3 coding DNA: TGTGCCAGCAGTTTAATTAGCGGGTACACAGATACGCAGTATTTT. This rearrangement joins TRBV28 to TRBJ2-3; 7 nucleotides match TRBD2. This CDR3 spans 15 amino acids. Germline CDR1 reads MDHEN; CDR2 reads SYDVKM. With 2 bases clipped from V and 2 bases from J, the junction kept 4 bases outside the gene matches.

This clone showed up just once. J is TRBJ1-3 and V is TRBV7-9; 12 bases are shared with TRBD1. There are 18 residues in the CDR3. Trimming at V came to 5 bases and at J to 1 base, leaving 9 bases not matched to a gene. Germline loops: CDR1 SEHNR, CDR2 FQNEAQ (reference sequence). This CDR3 reads CASSPTWDRGLSGNTIYF. CDR3 bases: TGTGCCAGCAGCCCTACGTGGGACAGGGGGCTATCTGGAAACACCATATATTTT.

The chain links TRBV9 to TRBJ2-7; D is undetermined. This CDR3 is 14 amino acids long. V lost 0 bases to trimming and J lost 2 bases, with 9 bases between them. The V gene's germline CDR1 is SGDLS and CDR2 YYNGEE. CDR3 residues: CASSVDSRTYEQYF. DNA of the CDR3: TGTGCCAGCAGCGTAGACAGCCGGACCTACGAGCAGTACTTC.

V usage is TRBV6-1 and J usage is TRBJ2-4, with a weak D call TRBD2 (6 bases). The CDR3 consists of 15 residues. The V gene lost 7 bases and the J gene lost 9 bases, with 22 bases spanning the gap. Per germline, CDR1 MNHNS and CDR2 SASEGT. CDR3 nucleotide sequence: TGTGCCAGCACCGAAGGAGGGAGAAGGGAAAGCATTCAGTACTTC. Encoded protein: CASTEGGRRESIQYF.

The rearrangement uses TRBV29-1 and TRBJ2-4; no firm D call. Per germline, CDR1 SQVTM and CDR2 ANQGSEA. The CDR3 extends over 17 amino acids. Trimming pared 6 bases from V and 1 base from J, leaving 22 bases between. CDR3 sequence (DNA): TGCAGCGTCGAGGATGGCGGAACTTCTGGCGCCAAAAACATTCAGTACTTC. It specifies CSVEDGGTSGAKNIQYF.

J is TRBJ2-5 and V is TRBV4-1; 11 bases fit TRBD2. Unmatched junction bases numbered 14, after V lost 0 bases and J lost 2 bases. Germline V gives CDR1 MGHRA, CDR2 YSYEKL. This CDR3 comprises 20 residues. CDR3 sequence (DNA): TGCGCCAGCAGCCAAGATCATGGGCTAGCGGGAGGTGGTCGACAAGAGACCCAGTACTTC. Translation gives CASSQDHGLAGGGRQETQYF.

The rearrangement uses TRBV6-1 and TRBJ2-3; a weak D match, TRBD2 (5 bases). Germline CDR1 reads MNHNS; CDR2 reads SASEGT. The CDR3 covers 14 residues. With 1 base removed from V and 2 bases from J, the gap between germline ends came to 7 bases. CDR3 coding DNA: TGTGCCAGCAGTGAAGGAGGGTTCACAGATACGCAGTATTTT. Its translation: CASSEGGFTDTQYF.

V is TRBV11-3 and J is TRBJ2-5; perhaps TRBD2 as D (6 bases). The CDR3 is 16 amino acids. CDR1 SGHNT and CDR2 YENEEA come from the germline V gene. V was trimmed by 6 bases and J by 2 bases, leaving 19 bases between them. CDR3 coding DNA: TGTGCCAGCAGTGGTCGACTAGTCTCTAAGCAAGAGACCCAGTACTTC. This gives the protein CASSGRLVSKQETQYF.

The chain uses TRBV28 and TRBJ2-7; 8 nucleotides line up with TRBD2. CDR1 and CDR2 from the germline V gene are MDHEN and SYDVKM. J was trimmed by 4 bases and V by 5 bases; bases with no gene match: 10. The CDR3 sequence is 15 residues long. Here the CDR3 DNA reads TGTGCCAGCAGTGGGCAGCGGGAGCGTGTGTACGAGCAGTACTTC. The encoded protein is CASSGQRERVYEQYF.

The rearrangement joins TRBV27 to TRBJ2-7, with a weak D call TRBD1 (5 bases). Deletions cut 4 bases from V and 5 bases from J, with 15 bases between. The CDR3 spans 14 residues. Germline CDR1 is MNHEY and CDR2 is SMNVEV (reference sequence). The CDR3: CASSSRVLLHEQYF. CDR3 in DNA: TGTGCCAGCAGTTCCAGGGTTCTTCTCCACGAGCAGTACTTC.

The V gene is TRBV4-2, the J gene TRBJ2-3; tentative D call: TRBD2 (7 bases). This CDR3 contains 17 residues. Germline CDR1 LGHNA, CDR2 YNFKEQ. Between the trimmed V and J ends, which lost 5 bases and 5 bases, there was a span of 23 bases. The CDR3 nucleotides are TGTGCCAGCAGCTCACGGGGAGGGGGGGCCTTCAAAGATACGCAGTATTTT. Its protein is CASSSRGGGAFKDTQYF.

The rearrangement uses TRBV29-1 and TRBJ2-7; tentatively, D is TRBD1 (6 bases). Trimming cost V 5 bases and J 3 bases, with 11 bases left between them. Per the germline V gene, CDR1 is SQVTM and CDR2 is ANQGSEA. The CDR3 totals 12 residues. The CDR3 sequence is CSVTDRFYEQYF. CDR3 DNA sequence: TGCAGCGTTACGGACAGATTCTACGAGCAGTACTTC.

This clone was counted a single time. CDR3 nucleotides: TGTGCCAGCAGTTACTCGAAACAGGGGGCAAATGAGCAGTTCTTC. Translated: CASSYSKQGANEQFF. The chain combines TRBV6-5 with TRBJ2-1, with TRBD1 identical over 9 bases. From germline, CDR1 is MNHEY and CDR2 SVGAGI. V shed 0 bases, J shed 7 bases, and the junction held 4 bases outside the gene matches. The CDR3 loop spans 15 amino acids.

The chain links TRBV9 to TRBJ2-7, with D possibly TRBD2 on 5 matching bases. Germline CDR1 SGDLS, CDR2 YYNGEE. The CDR3 runs 14 residues. Trimming shortened V by 4 bases and J by 2 bases, and 13 bases separated the two germline ends. CDR3 loop: CASSPDLPPYEQYF. The CDR3 DNA reads as TGTGCCAGCAGCCCGGACTTACCCCCCTACGAGCAGTACTTC.

V usage is TRBV9 and J usage is TRBJ2-2; D call uncertain. The CDR3 consists of 15 residues. Trimming stripped 1 base from V and 2 bases from J, with 9 bases between. Germline V gene sequence: CDR1 SGDLS, CDR2 YYNGEE. CDR3 in DNA: TGTGCCAGCAGCGTATCCTGGCAAAACACCGGGGAGCTGTTTTTT. Translating gives CASSVSWQNTGELFF.